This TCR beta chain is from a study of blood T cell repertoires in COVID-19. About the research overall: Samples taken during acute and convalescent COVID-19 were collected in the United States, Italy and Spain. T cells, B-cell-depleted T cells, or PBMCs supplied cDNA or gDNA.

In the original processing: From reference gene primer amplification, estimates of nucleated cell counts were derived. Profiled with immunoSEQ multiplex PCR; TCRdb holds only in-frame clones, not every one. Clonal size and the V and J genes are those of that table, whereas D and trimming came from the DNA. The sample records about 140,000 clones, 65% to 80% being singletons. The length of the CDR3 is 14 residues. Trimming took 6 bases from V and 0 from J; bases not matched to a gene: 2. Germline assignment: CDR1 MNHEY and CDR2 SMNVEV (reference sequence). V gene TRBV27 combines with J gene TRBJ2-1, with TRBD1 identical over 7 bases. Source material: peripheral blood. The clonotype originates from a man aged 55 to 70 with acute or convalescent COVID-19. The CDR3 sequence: CASSRQGSYNEQFF. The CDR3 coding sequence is TGTGCCAGCAGCCGACAGGGCTCCTACAATGAGCAGTTCTTC.